The T cell receptor (beta chain) described here comes from a study of blood T cells in healthy people across ages (dated by TCRdb to between 2014 and 2017). At the level of the whole study: Template switching captured roughly one uniquely barcoded TCR beta cDNA molecule per two T cells in model experiments. The study measured age-related changes in TCR beta repertoire diversity using deep sequencing normalized with unique cDNA molecular identifiers. Donors were grouped into four age groups: young (average roughly 15 years), middle-aged (about 40), aged (roughly 67) and long-lived (about 90). To avoid experimental bias, donors of different ages were distributed randomly across sequencing lanes. Two additional independent replicas of 1 million unique cDNA reads from the same blood draw were analyzed for two donors (one aged 18 to 30 and one aged 80 or older). What the work shows at the level of the full study, not this receptor alone: Compared with the aged group, the long-lived group had more naive CD4+ T cells, fewer expanded clones and increased TCR diversity, suggesting age selection. Because donor CMV infection status was unknown, age-related changes in expanded clonotypes were potentially confounded. As age increased, observed TCR beta diversity per million T cells dropped in a roughly linear way, and a significant reduction was already evident by age 40. Total diversity estimates from one million sequenced T cells were considered lower bounds and underestimates. Bulk unsorted PBMC profiling prevented conclusive comparison of naive and antigen-experienced compartments. The percentage of naive T cells measured by flow cytometry correlated strongly with observed TCR beta diversity.

This clonotype has a handful of counts. Its antigen is currently not known. Within one base of it there is no much larger clone, and no base qualities were kept. Inclusive of the bounding cysteine and phenylalanine, the CDR3 is 16 residues long. Only CDR3 DNA remains: 48 bases, in frame from the first base. The V end loses 6 bases and the J end loses 2 bases, and a stretch of 20 bases separates them. Libraries were constructed by 5' RACE. The sample was run on an Illumina HiSeq 2500. A second about 7 to 11 cycle PCR used a sample-barcoded 5' primer and a J-beta primer mix. A template-switch 5' adaptor carrying 12 random nucleotides introduced a unique molecular identifier onto each TCR beta cDNA molecule. At least 2.5 million CDR3-containing paired-end reads were obtained from each sample. First-strand cDNA synthesis was performed from all RNA using the Mint cDNA synthesis kit, with priming by a TRBC-specific oligonucleotide. Following uracil-DNA glycosylase treatment, all cDNA underwent a first 18-cycle PCR with the universal primers M1SS and BC2_uni_R. Per the original workflow: For normalization, 1 million high-quality reads, each with a distinct molecular identifier, were randomly selected from each sample. Instead of being binned into consensus sequences, reads with shared molecular identifiers were discarded. MiTCR, with a Q25 quality threshold and the strictest error-elimination algorithm, was used for CDR3 identification, clonotype clustering and error correction. A nonparametric unseen species model with Euler transformation was used to estimate a lower bound on total TCR beta diversity. TCRdb trimmed the raw reads at Q25, called clones with MiXCR and kept productive beta chains. Merged by CDR3 protein, the rows form single entries marked with the most common genes and DNA. The V and J calls follow TCRdb's processing rather than the paper's. This sample gives some 710,000 distinct CDR3 sequences in total; approximately 22% of them show up just once. 20% to 25% of the sample is in the top ten clones.

The roughly 37 donors, aged about 6 to 100 years, were systemically healthy Caucasian individuals from Russia. Ten milliliters of peripheral blood were collected from each donor into EDTA-treated Vacutainer tubes. Ficoll-Paque density-gradient centrifugation was used to isolate PBMCs, with at least 6.5 million per sample. Trizol reagent was used to extract total RNA from PBMCs, with at least 6 micrograms per sample. For every donor, an aliquot of PBMCs went through flow cytometry to measure the percentages of naive CD45RAhigh/CD27high T cells. The chain was built from TRBV12-3 or TRBV12-4 and TRBJ2-7; TRBD2 is possibly the D segment (6 matching bases). The sequence derives from a man between 70 and 80 years old in good health. The source material was blood. The CDR3 region reads CASSPHGRGKTYEQYF. The DNA reads as follows: TGTGCCAGCAGCCCTCATGGACGGGGGAAAACCTACGAGCAGTACTTC.